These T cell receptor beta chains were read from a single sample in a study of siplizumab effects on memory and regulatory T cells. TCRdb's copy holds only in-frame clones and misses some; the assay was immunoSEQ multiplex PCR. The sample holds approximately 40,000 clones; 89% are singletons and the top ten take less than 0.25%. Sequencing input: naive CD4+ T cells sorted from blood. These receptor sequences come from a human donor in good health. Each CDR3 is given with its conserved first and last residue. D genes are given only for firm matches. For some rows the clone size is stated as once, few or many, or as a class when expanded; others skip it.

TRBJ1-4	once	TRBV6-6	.	TGTGCCAGCAGCAACGGGCAGATAAATGAAAAACTGTTTTTT	CASSNGQINEKLFF
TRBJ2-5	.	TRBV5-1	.	TGCGCCAGCAGCTTGGGGAGTACCTTTCTAGCGTCGCCAGAGACCCAGTACTTC	CASSLGSTFLASPETQYF
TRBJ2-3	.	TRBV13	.	TGTGCCAGCAGCCTAGGGGCTAAAACAGATACGCAGTATTTT	CASSLGAKTDTQYF
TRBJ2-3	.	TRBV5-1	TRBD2	TGCGCCAGCAGGGGTCTAGCGGGCACAGATACGCAGTATTTT	CASRGLAGTDTQYF
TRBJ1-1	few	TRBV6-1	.	TGTGCCAGCAGTGAAAGCCCAGGTTACACTGAAGCTTTCTTT	CASSESPGYTEAFF
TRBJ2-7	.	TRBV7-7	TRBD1	TGTGCTAGCAGTTTGGGACAGGGCACCTACGAGCAGTACTTC	CASSLGQGTYEQYF
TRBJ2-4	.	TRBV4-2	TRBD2	TGTGCCAGTAGCCAAGATAGTGGGATAGCGGGGAGCCAAAACATTCAGTACTTC	CASSQDSGIAGSQNIQYF
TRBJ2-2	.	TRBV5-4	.	TGTGCCAGTGGAGGGACAAGGGGCGGGGAGCTGTTTTTT	CASGGTRGGELFF
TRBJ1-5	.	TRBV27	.	TGTGCCAGCAGTCGCATCCGCGCGCTCAATCAGCCCCAGCATTTT	CASSRIRALNQPQHF
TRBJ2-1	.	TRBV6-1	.	TGTGCCAGCAGAGGCTCCCTCGACAGGAACAATGAGCAGTTCTTC	CASRGSLDRNNEQFF
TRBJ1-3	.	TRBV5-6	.	TGTGCCAGCAGCTTCCGACAGTCAGGAAACACCATATATTTT	CASSFRQSGNTIYF
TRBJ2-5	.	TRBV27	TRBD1	TGTGCCAGCAGTTTATTGCCCTTGGGACAGTACCAAGAGACCCAGTACTTC	CASSLLPLGQYQETQYF
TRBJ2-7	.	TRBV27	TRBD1	TGTGCCAGCAGTTTCACGGACAGGAGCTCCTACGAGCAGTACTTC	CASSFTDRSSYEQYF
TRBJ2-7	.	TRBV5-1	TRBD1	TGCGCCAGCAGCCCAGGACAGGGTAGGAAGTACTTC	CASSPGQGRKYF
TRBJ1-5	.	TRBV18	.	TGTGCCAGCTCATCGCTTAACACAGGGCATCAGCCCCAGCATTTT	CASSSLNTGHQPQHF
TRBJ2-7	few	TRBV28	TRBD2	TGTGCCAGCAGTTCCGGCGGGACTAGCGGGACCGGATTC	CASSSGGTSGTGF
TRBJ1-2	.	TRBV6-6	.	TGTGCCAGCAGTTACGACCGGAGGGCGAAATGGGGCTACACCTTC	CASSYDRRAKWGYTF
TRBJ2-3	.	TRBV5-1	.	TGCGCCAGCAACCAAGGGCGGGGAGATTTAGATACGCAGTATTTT	CASNQGRGDLDTQYF
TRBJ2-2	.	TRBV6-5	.	TGTGCCAGCAGTCGGAACACCGGGGAGCTGTTTTTT	CASSRNTGELFF
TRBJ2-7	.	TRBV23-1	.	TGCGCCAGCAGTCAATCTACTTCCTACGAGCAGTACTTC	CASSQSTSYEQYF
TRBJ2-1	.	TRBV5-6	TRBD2	TGTGCCAGCAGCTTTCCGGGACTAGCGGGAGGGTTTCACTACAATGAGCAGTTCTTC	CASSFPGLAGGFHYNEQFF
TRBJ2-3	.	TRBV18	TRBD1	TGTGCCAGCTCTCCACCGACAGGGGGCGCTTCCACAGATACGCAGTATTTT	CASSPPTGGASTDTQYF
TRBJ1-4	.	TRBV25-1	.	TGTGCCAGCAGTCCGACAACAACTAATGAAAAACTGTTTTTT	CASSPTTTNEKLFF
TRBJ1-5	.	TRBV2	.	TGTGCCAGCACCGCGGGGGGCTCTAATCAGCCCCAGCATTTT	CASTAGGSNQPQHF
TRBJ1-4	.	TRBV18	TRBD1	TGTGCCAGCTCACCACGACAGGGAGGAGAGGAAAAACTGTTTTTT	CASSPRQGGEEKLFF
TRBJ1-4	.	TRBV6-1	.	TGTGCCAGCAGACAAATGGCAACTAATGAAAAACTGTTTTTT	CASRQMATNEKLFF
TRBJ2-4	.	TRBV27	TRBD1	TGTGCCAGCAGCCCCCGGGACAGCCGATCCGATAAAAACATTCAGTACTTC	CASSPRDSRSDKNIQYF
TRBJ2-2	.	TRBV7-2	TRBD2	TGTGCCAGCAGCTTAGCGCGGGGGGCTGTAGGGGAGCTGTTTTTT	CASSLARGAVGELFF
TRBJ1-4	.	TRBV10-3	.	TGTGCCGCCCGCGGGAAAGGTATTGGTGAAAAACTGTTTTTT	CAARGKGIGEKLFF